The clone carrying this TCR beta chain has a handful of counts. Its antigen is still unknown. The source of the sample is a study of T cell repertoires in cytomegalovirus infection. Notes on the study in general: Ex vivo, HLA-C-restricted CMV-specific TCR beta clonotypes prevailed over the rest of the response.

One entry per CDR3 protein results from TCRdb running MiXCR on the reads. The sample lists 750,000 to 950,000 distinct CDR3 sequences; almost 30% were seen once. The V segment lost 5 bases and the J segment 6 bases; nucleotides outside the gene matches: 16. The germline V gene encodes CDR1 SEHNR and CDR2 FQNEAQ (reference sequence). The CDR3 totals 18 residues. This TCR derives from a human donor in good health (CMV status not recorded). Some clones in this sample may be carry-over from other donors' samples. The sample here was cultured CD8+ T cells from PBMCs, taken from culture after CMV antigen stimulation. The chain carries TRBV7-9 and TRBJ2-5; TRBD2 matches at 12 bases. The CDR3 loop is CASSEVRLAGEPTQTQYF. CDR3 coding DNA: TGTGCCAGCAGCGAAGTACGACTAGCGGGGGAGCCCACCCAGACCCAGTACTTC.